The 8 T cell receptor beta chains given below trace back to one sample, sequenced in a study of metastatic and nonmetastatic thyroid tumors. TCRdb re-clonotyped the PCR reads through MiXCR. There are over 25,000 clones in the sample; around 7% occur only once, and about 45% lies in the top ten. All patients were treatment-naive before thyroid surgery. Sequencing was done on a sample of blood. The receptors derive from a female donor with papillary thyroid cancer or a benign thyroid nodule (not recorded which). Some clones in this sample may be carry-over from other donors' samples.

The table lists this clone with many counts. The chain carries TRBV6-1 and TRBJ1-4; perhaps TRBD1 as D (6 bases). The CDR3 contains 15 residues. Germline CDR1 reads MNHNS; CDR2 reads SASEGT. V was clipped by 3 bases and J by 3 bases, with 11 bases between them. The CDR3 protein is CASSDSRGANEKLFF. CDR3 coding DNA: TGTGCCAGCAGTGATAGCAGGGGCGCTAATGAAAAACTGTTTTTT.

This clone was observed at least ten times. V gene TRBV20-1 combines with J gene TRBJ2-1; possibly TRBD2 for D (5 bases). The CDR3 runs 16 residues. Germline CDR1 DFQATT, CDR2 SNEGSKA (reference sequence). The V end was cut by 2 bases, the J end by 2 bases, with 16 bases between. The CDR3 DNA sequence: TGCAGTGCTAGAACCGGACTCAAAGGAGCCTACAATGAGCAGTTCTTC. It encodes CSARTGLKGAYNEQFF.

At least ten counts were recorded for this clone. The V and J genes are TRBV27 and TRBJ2-7; TRBD2 aligns across 7 bases. Germline CDR1 is MNHEY and CDR2 is SMNVEV (reference sequence). This CDR3 has 13 residues. V lost 8 bases and J lost 0; bases outside the gene matches: 4. CDR3: CASGTISSYEQYF. For the CDR3, the DNA is TGTGCCAGCGGGACTATCAGCTCCTACGAGCAGTACTTC.

This clone was observed many times. The chain employs TRBV6-1 and TRBJ1-5; 8 bases align to TRBD1. Germline lookup yields CDR1 MNHNS and CDR2 SASEGT. V shed 5 bases and J 6 bases; nucleotides not matched to a gene: 6. This CDR3 is built from 14 residues. CDR3 loop: CASSSTGEGQPQHF. The CDR3 bases are TGTGCCAGCAGTTCGACAGGGGAAGGTCAGCCCCAGCATTTT.

This clone showed up many times. The gene calls are TRBV9 and TRBJ2-5; 7 bases map to TRBD2. J was trimmed by 4 bases and V by 4 bases; bases with no gene match: 7. This CDR3 has 14 amino acids. Germline-derived CDR1 and CDR2 are SGDLS and YYNGEE. CDR3 protein: CASSPRLAGETQYF. The DNA of the CDR3 is TGTGCCAGCAGCCCTCGTTTAGCGGGAGAGACCCAGTACTTC.

This clone has a count of ten or more. V is TRBV5-1 and J is TRBJ2-7; 7 bases line up with TRBD2. Per germline, CDR1 SGHRS and CDR2 YFSETQ. The CDR3 sequence is 14 residues long. V dropped 7 bases and J dropped 2; count of bases not matched to a gene: 9. Here the CDR3 DNA reads TGCGCCAGCCGGGCGGGAGACCTCACCTACGAGCAGTACTTC. Protein sequence: CASRAGDLTYEQYF.

This clone was counted ten times or more. V usage is TRBV28 and J usage is TRBJ1-5, with a tentative D call TRBD1 (5 bases). The CDR3 is 16 residues long. Germline CDR1 reads MDHEN; CDR2 reads SYDVKM. The V and J ends lost 6 bases and 4 bases respectively, with 19 bases between them. The DNA for the CDR3 is TGTGCCAGCAGACCCCCCGGGGCCCACACAAATCAGCCCCAGCATTTT. It codes for CASRPPGAHTNQPQHF. Full variable domain (remainder filled in from reference TRBV28 and TRBJ1-5): DVKVTQSSRYLVKRTGEKVFLECVQDMDHENMFWYRQDPGLGLRLIYFSYDVKMKEKGDIPEGYSVSREKKERFSLILESASTNQTSMYLCASRPPGAHTNQPQHFGDGTRLSIL.

Many counts were recorded for this clone. This chain uses TRBV20-1 with TRBJ1-6; D gene ambiguous. CDR3 length equals 13 residues. The germline gives CDR1 DFQATT, CDR2 SNEGSKA (reference sequence). Between the trimmed V and J ends, which lost 4 bases and 8 bases, there was a span of 12 bases. The CDR3 loop reads CSAKGEQYSPLHF. CDR3 bases: TGCAGTGCTAAAGGTGAACAGTATTCACCCCTCCACTTT.